This is a list of T cell receptor beta chains from one sample in a study of T cells in Graves' hyperthyroidism and ophthalmopathy. TCRdb reprocessed the multiplex PCR reads with MiXCR, giving one entry per CDR3 protein. Here the sample spans about 640,000 distinct CDR3 sequences, around 21% being singletons. Sequencing was done on a sample of blood. The receptors were gathered from a man younger than 45 with Graves' ophthalmopathy. Each CDR3 is given with its conserved first and last residue. Fields, in order: D gene, V gene, J gene, clone size, CDR3 DNA, CDR3 protein. A D gene is named only where the DNA matches it firmly. The size entry is marked missing in some rows and otherwise reads once, few, many or a size class.

d_gene: TRBD2
v_gene: TRBV7-8
j_gene: TRBJ2-1
abundance: many
CDR3nt: TGTGCCAGCAGCCGGACTAGCGGGAGGAGAGATGAGCAGTTCTTC
CDR3aa: CASSRTSGRRDEQFF

d_gene: .
v_gene: TRBV27
j_gene: TRBJ2-1
abundance: .
CDR3nt: TGTGCCAGCAGTGGACTGTCTTTGGCCTACAATGAGCAGTTCTTC
CDR3aa: CASSGLSLAYNEQFF

d_gene: TRBD2
v_gene: TRBV5-1
j_gene: TRBJ2-1
abundance: many
CDR3nt: TGCGCCAGCAGGCATGACATATCTAGCGGCAGCTCCTACAATGAGCAGTTCTTC
CDR3aa: CASRHDISSGSSYNEQFF

d_gene: TRBD1
v_gene: TRBV7-9
j_gene: TRBJ2-3
abundance: many
CDR3nt: TGTGCCAGCAGCTTATTGGGACAGAGCACAGATACGCAGTATTTT
CDR3aa: CASSLLGQSTDTQYF

d_gene: .
v_gene: TRBV5-4
j_gene: TRBJ2-5
abundance: .
CDR3nt: TGTGCCAGCAGCTTTTGGGGGGAGGCGGCCCAGTACTTC
CDR3aa: CASSFWGEAAQYF

d_gene: TRBD1
v_gene: TRBV11-2
j_gene: TRBJ2-3
abundance: many
CDR3nt: TGTGCCAGCAGCTCCAGGGACAGGGGGCTTCCCACAGATACGCAGTATTTT
CDR3aa: CASSSRDRGLPTDTQYF

d_gene: TRBD1
v_gene: TRBV15
j_gene: TRBJ1-2
abundance: .
CDR3nt: TGTGCCACCAGCAGTTTCACAGGGGGCGCGGGGTATGGCTACACCTTC
CDR3aa: CATSSFTGGAGYGYTF

d_gene: .
v_gene: TRBV4-2
j_gene: TRBJ2-3
abundance: few
CDR3nt: TGTGCCAGCAGCCAAGAATGGGTAGCGGATAGCACAGATACGCAGTATTTT
CDR3aa: CASSQEWVADSTDTQYF

d_gene: TRBD2
v_gene: TRBV7-3
j_gene: TRBJ2-3
abundance: many
CDR3nt: TGTGCCAGCAGCCCCAACCAGCGGGAGGTGACAGATACGCAGTATTTT
CDR3aa: CASSPNQREVTDTQYF

d_gene: TRBD1
v_gene: TRBV20-1
j_gene: TRBJ2-7
abundance: many
CDR3nt: TGCAGTGCTTGCGGGACAGGGAGCTACGAGCAGTACTTC
CDR3aa: CSACGTGSYEQYF

d_gene: .
v_gene: TRBV29-1
j_gene: TRBJ1-1
abundance: many
CDR3nt: TGCAGCGCTCAGGGAATCACTGAAGCTTTCTTT
CDR3aa: CSAQGITEAFF

d_gene: TRBD2
v_gene: TRBV10-3
j_gene: TRBJ2-1
abundance: .
CDR3nt: TGTGCCATCAGTGATATGCTAGCGGGAGGTAACAATGAGCAGTTCTTC
CDR3aa: CAISDMLAGGNNEQFF

d_gene: TRBD1
v_gene: TRBV5-1
j_gene: TRBJ1-5
abundance: few
CDR3nt: TGCGCCAGCAGCTTGACAGGGGAGGGTCAGCCCCAGCATTTT
CDR3aa: CASSLTGEGQPQHF

d_gene: .
v_gene: TRBV11-3
j_gene: TRBJ1-6
abundance: .
CDR3nt: TGTGCCAGCTCCACCCGGCGGCCGGATAATTCACCCCTCCACTTT
CDR3aa: CASSTRRPDNSPLHF

d_gene: .
v_gene: TRBV28
j_gene: TRBJ1-1
abundance: .
CDR3nt: TGTCACTCTCAAAGCGGGGAGAGGAGAACTGAAGCTTTCTTT
CDR3aa: CHSQSGERRTEAFF

d_gene: .
v_gene: TRBV6-1
j_gene: TRBJ2-3
abundance: .
CDR3nt: TGTGCCAGCAGTAACCTGGCCTTCGACACAGATACGCAGTATTTT
CDR3aa: CASSNLAFDTDTQYF

d_gene: TRBD1
v_gene: TRBV5-1
j_gene: TRBJ2-2
abundance: .
CDR3nt: TGCGCCAGCAGCTCAGGGACAGGGCCGAACACCGGGGAGCTGTTTTTT
CDR3aa: CASSSGTGPNTGELFF

d_gene: .
v_gene: TRBV28
j_gene: TRBJ2-7
abundance: few
CDR3nt: TGTGCCAGCGGGGATCGGGGCAGTTCCTACGAGCAGTACTTC
CDR3aa: CASGDRGSSYEQYF

d_gene: TRBD2
v_gene: TRBV24-1
j_gene: TRBJ2-4
abundance: .
CDR3nt: TGTGCCACCAGCTTCCCGGGACTAGCGGGATCCGGAAACATTCAGTACTTC
CDR3aa: CATSFPGLAGSGNIQYF

d_gene: .
v_gene: TRBV7-9
j_gene: TRBJ1-1
abundance: many
CDR3nt: TGTGCCAGCAGCGACGGGGGGTTGAACACTGAAGCTTTCTTT
CDR3aa: CASSDGGLNTEAFF

d_gene: TRBD2
v_gene: TRBV28
j_gene: TRBJ2-3
abundance: .
CDR3nt: TGTGCCAGCAGTTGGGGCCTAGCGGGAGTGGATACGCAGTATTTT
CDR3aa: CASSWGLAGVDTQYF

d_gene: .
v_gene: TRBV11-2
j_gene: TRBJ2-7
abundance: many
CDR3nt: TGTGCCAGCAGCTTAAGGCGGGACTCCTACGAGCAGTACTTC
CDR3aa: CASSLRRDSYEQYF

d_gene: TRBD1
v_gene: TRBV14
j_gene: TRBJ1-1
abundance: .
CDR3nt: TGTGCCAGCAGCCCCGGACAGGGATTCATGAACACTGAAGCTTTCTTT
CDR3aa: CASSPGQGFMNTEAFF

d_gene: TRBD1
v_gene: TRBV7-2
j_gene: TRBJ1-1
abundance: many
CDR3nt: TGTGCCAGCAGTCGAAGCCAGGGGGCTGTTGAAGCTTTCTTT
CDR3aa: CASSRSQGAVEAFF

d_gene: .
v_gene: TRBV6-2/TRBV6-3
j_gene: TRBJ1-1
abundance: .
CDR3nt: TGTGCCAGCAGTGCGGCCAGTGAAGCTTTCTTT
CDR3aa: CASSAASEAFF

d_gene: .
v_gene: TRBV2
j_gene: TRBJ1-2
abundance: few
CDR3nt: TGTGCCATCACGAAGAGACCTAACTATGGCTACACCTTC
CDR3aa: CAITKRPNYGYTF

d_gene: .
v_gene: TRBV30
j_gene: TRBJ2-5
abundance: many
CDR3nt: TGTGCCTGGAGACAGGTTGCGGGGGAGACCCAGTACTTC
CDR3aa: CAWRQVAGETQYF

d_gene: .
v_gene: TRBV18
j_gene: TRBJ2-6
abundance: many
CDR3nt: TGTGCCAGCTCACCACCTTCTGGGGCCAACGTCCTGACTTTC
CDR3aa: CASSPPSGANVLTF

d_gene: .
v_gene: TRBV20-1
j_gene: TRBJ2-4
abundance: once
CDR3nt: TGCAGTGCTAGAGGGGTAGCCAAAAACATTCAGTACTTC
CDR3aa: CSARGVAKNIQYF